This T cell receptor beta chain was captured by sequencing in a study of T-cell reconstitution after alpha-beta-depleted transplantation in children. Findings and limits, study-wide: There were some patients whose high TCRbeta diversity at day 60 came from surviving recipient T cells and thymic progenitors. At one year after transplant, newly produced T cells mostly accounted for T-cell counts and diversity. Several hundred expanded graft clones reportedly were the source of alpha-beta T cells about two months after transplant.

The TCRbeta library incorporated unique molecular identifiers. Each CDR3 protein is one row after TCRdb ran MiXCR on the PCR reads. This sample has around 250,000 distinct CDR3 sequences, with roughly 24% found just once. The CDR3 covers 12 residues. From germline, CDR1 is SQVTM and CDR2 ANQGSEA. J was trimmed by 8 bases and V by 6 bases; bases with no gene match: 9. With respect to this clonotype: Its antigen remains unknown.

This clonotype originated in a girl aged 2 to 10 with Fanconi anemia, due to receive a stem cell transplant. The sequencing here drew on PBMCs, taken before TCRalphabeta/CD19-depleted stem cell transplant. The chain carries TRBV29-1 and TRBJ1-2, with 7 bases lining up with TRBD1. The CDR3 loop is CSVRQGGEGYTF. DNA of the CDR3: TGCAGCGTACGACAGGGAGGGGAGGGCTACACCTTC.